The clone carrying this T cell receptor beta chain was recorded once. The antigen remains undetermined. The data stem from a study of T cell responses to AZD1222 COVID-19 vaccine. General study points: Spike-wide vaccine-associated CD4 TCRs dominated at 160-218 and 743-854.

Per germline, CDR1 LNHDA and CDR2 SQIVND (reference sequence). Between the trimmed V and J ends, which lost 7 bases and 7 bases, there was a span of 17 bases. The CDR3 contains 14 residues. Profiled with immunoSEQ multiplex PCR; TCRdb holds only in-frame clones, not every one. The data show some 150,000 clones, approximately 94% seen once. The receptor was derived from an adult in good health. The input for sequencing was peripheral blood, taken on day 0 of AZD1222 vaccination. The chain joins TRBV19 to TRBJ1-5, with D unclear. CDR3 DNA: TGTGCCAGTAATGAGGGTGCCGTTCTACAGCCCCAGCATTTT. As protein: CASNEGAVLQPQHF.